Shown below are 17 T cell receptor beta chains from a single sample sequenced in a study of blood T cell repertoires in COVID-19. Profiled with immunoSEQ multiplex PCR; TCRdb holds only in-frame clones, not every one. Altogether about 100,000 clones are present, 84% being singletons, with the ten largest covering around 10%. Sequencing input: peripheral blood. Source of these receptors: a man aged 40-49 years with active or convalescent COVID-19.

V gene TRBV7-6 combines with J gene TRBJ1-3; 8 bases align to TRBD1. J was trimmed by 3 bases and V by 5 bases; bases with no gene match: 6. Germline CDR1 SGHVS, CDR2 FNYEAQ. CDR3 size: 15 residues. The DNA for the CDR3 is TGTGCCAGCAGCGGCCAGGGGGCCGGTGGAAACACCATATATTTT. This sequence encodes CASSGQGAGGNTIYF.

The chain has TRBV12-3 or TRBV12-4 and TRBJ1-2; maybe TRBD1 (6 bases). This CDR3 is 13 amino acids long. V gave up 6 bases and J gave up 8 bases, with 16 bases separating them. CDR3 region: CASRKNRVGGYTF. CDR3 DNA sequence: TGTGCCAGCAGGAAGAACAGGGTTGGGGGCTACACCTTC.

This clone was detected once. The chain couples TRBV10-3 to TRBJ2-2, with D possibly being TRBD1 (6 bases). The CDR3 has 15 amino acids. V lost 6 bases to trimming and J lost 0 bases, with 11 bases between them. In germline, CDR1 is ENHRY, CDR2 SYGVKD. The CDR3 DNA follows: TGTGCCATCAGCGGGACAAGCGCGAACACCGGGGAGCTGTTTTTT. Amino acids: CAISGTSANTGELFF.

The chain is built from TRBV6-2 or TRBV6-3 and TRBJ2-3; 7 bases fit TRBD2. Germline V gene sequence: CDR1 MNHEY, CDR2 SVGEGT. V trimming: 6 bases; J trimming: 7 bases; junction bases outside the gene matches: 16. This CDR3 is built from 16 residues. CDR3 protein: CASSRTHSGARNTQYF. The CDR3 region has the DNA TGTGCCAGCAGCCGTACCCACAGCGGGGCTAGGAATACGCAGTATTTT.

This clone was recorded a few times. The V call is TRBV7-8, the J call TRBJ2-7, with D perhaps matching TRBD2 (5 bases). V lost 7 bases and J lost 0, with 19 bases in between. CDR3 length: 16 residues. Germline CDR1 is SGHVS and CDR2 is FQNEAQ. CDR3 sequence (DNA): TGTGCCAGCACCATGTTAGCGCAGGTGAGCTCCTACGAGCAGTACTTC. As protein: CASTMLAQVSSYEQYF.

The chain employs TRBV27 and TRBJ1-2; 9 positions agree with TRBD1. V trimming: 2 bases; J trimming: 4 bases; junction bases outside the gene matches: 5. Germline lookup yields CDR1 MNHEY and CDR2 SMNVEV (reference sequence). This CDR3 comprises 15 residues. The CDR3 sequence: CASSLRTGATYGYTF. In nucleotides, the CDR3 is TGTGCCAGCAGTTTACGGACAGGGGCTACCTATGGCTACACCTTC.

The chain joins TRBV3-1 (or the pseudogene TRBV3-2) to TRBJ2-5, with 13 bases matching TRBD2. This CDR3 is built from 17 residues. The germline gives CDR1 LGHDT, CDR2 YNNKEL (reference sequence). V shed 0 bases and J 5 bases; nucleotides not matched to a gene: 6. Here the CDR3 reads CASSQEETSGGSETQYF. Here the CDR3 DNA reads TGTGCCAGCAGCCAAGAAGAGACTAGCGGGGGGTCTGAGACCCAGTACTTC.

CDR3 bases: TGTGCCAGCAGCCAAGATCGCGGGGGCTGGTCCTATAATTCACCCCTCCACTTT. It encodes CASSQDRGGWSYNSPLHF. This chain links TRBV3-1 (or the pseudogene TRBV3-2) with TRBJ1-6; maybe TRBD1 (6 bases). Germline values: CDR1 LGHDT, CDR2 YNNKEL (reference sequence). V dropped 0 bases and J dropped 1 base, with 13 bases sitting between them. This CDR3 comprises 18 residues.

V gene TRBV29-1 combines with J gene TRBJ1-4, with 9 bases fitting TRBD1. V gave up 4 bases and J gave up 8 bases; unmatched junction bases: 5. The CDR3 is 13 residues long. CDR1 is SQVTM and CDR2 is ANQGSEA in the germline V gene. The CDR3 DNA follows: TGCAGCGTTGTGGACAGGGGAAGGGAAAAACTGTTTTTT. Translated, it gives CSVVDRGREKLFF.

The genes are TRBV24-1 and TRBJ2-2; 9 bases line up with TRBD1. With 3 bases clipped from V and 7 bases from J, the junction kept 5 bases outside the gene matches. From germline, CDR1 is KGHDR and CDR2 SFDVKD. The CDR3 totals 15 residues. DNA for the CDR3: TGTGCCACCAGTGATGCGGGACAGGGCAGCGGGGAGCTGTTTTTT. Translation gives CATSDAGQGSGELFF.

V usage is TRBV7-3 and J usage is TRBJ2-1; 9 bases map to TRBD1. The CDR3 sequence is 15 residues long. The J segment lost 7 bases and the V segment lost 6 bases, leaving 10 bases of the junction unmatched. The germline V gene has CDR1 SGHTA and CDR2 FQGTGA. The CDR3 DNA follows: TGTGCCAGCAGACCAGACAGGGGGTCGAGGAATGAGCAGTTCTTC. Its translation is CASRPDRGSRNEQFF.

This chain connects TRBV2 to TRBJ1-2; 10 nucleotides line up with TRBD1. The CDR3 is 15 amino acids. The V gene's germline CDR1 is SNHLY and CDR2 FYNNEI. Trimming took 4 bases from V and 1 from J; bases not matched to a gene: 3. This CDR3 is CASSGQGAGNYGYTF. CDR3 sequence (DNA): TGTGCCAGCAGTGGACAGGGGGCTGGTAACTATGGCTACACCTTC.

Comment on this clone: Other DNA sequences within the sample encode an identical CDR3. The rearrangement uses TRBV5-1 and TRBJ2-5, with TRBD2 matching over 15 bases. The CDR3 loop spans 16 amino acids. Germline V gene lookup returns CDR1 SGHRS and CDR2 YFSETQ. The junction had 2 bases not matched to a gene; V was cut back by 4 bases and J by 1 base. CDR3 sequence reads: CASSPGLAGGQETQYF. CDR3 bases: TGCGCCAGCAGCCCGGGACTAGCGGGGGGCCAAGAGACCCAGTACTTC.

The rearrangement joins TRBV5-1 to TRBJ1-2; D not certain. This CDR3 has 12 amino acids. Germline values: CDR1 SGHRS, CDR2 YFSETQ. Trimming took off 3 bases at V and 4 bases at J, with 7 bases between the two ends. CDR3 nucleotide sequence: TGCGCCAGCAGCTCGGACTTCTATGGCTACACCTTC. Translated: CASSSDFYGYTF.

The CDR3 DNA reads as TGTGCCAGCAGCTTAGCCGAGATGAACACTGAAGCTTTCTTT. This gives the protein CASSLAEMNTEAFF. V usage is TRBV7-2 and J usage is TRBJ1-1, with D uncertain. V dropped 0 bases and J dropped 0 bases, with 5 bases sitting between them. The CDR3 length is 14 residues. Per the germline V gene, CDR1 is SGHTA and CDR2 is FQGNSA.

V is TRBV27 and J is TRBJ1-4; TRBD1 matches 7 bases. Germline V gene sequence: CDR1 MNHEY, CDR2 SMNVEV (reference sequence). This CDR3 has 17 amino acids. V lost 5 bases and J lost 0; bases outside the gene matches: 9. The CDR3 spells CASSHETGETTNEKLFF. CDR3 coding DNA: TGTGCCAGCAGTCACGAAACAGGGGAAACAACTAATGAAAAACTGTTTTTT.

The rearrangement joins TRBV5-8 to TRBJ1-2, with unresolved D. CDR1 is SGHTS, CDR2 YDEGEE, per germline. With 4 bases removed from V and 5 bases from J, the gap between germline ends came to 9 bases. This CDR3 region has 12 residues. CDR3 in amino acids: CASSPGGYGYTF. CDR3 bases: TGTGCCAGCAGCCCGGGTGGGTATGGCTACACCTTC. The full variable domain, with the rest looked up from reference TRBV5-8 and TRBJ1-2, is EAGVTQSPTHLIKTRGQQATLRCSPISGHTSVYWYQQALGLGLQFLLWYDEGEERNRGNFPPRFSGRQFPNYSSELNVNALELEDSALYLCASSPGGYGYTFGSGTRLTVV.